This TCR beta chain was profiled in a study of blood T cell repertoires in COVID-19 (dated by TCRdb to 2018 to 2020). Some background on the complete study: Samples from collaborators originated in the United States, Italy and Spain and spanned both the acute and convalescent phases of COVID-19. The material from the prospective study consisted of cDNA or gDNA derived from T cells, B-cell-depleted T cells, or PBMCs. Deeply sampled blood TCRbeta repertoires from subjects exposed to, actively infected with, or recovered from COVID-19 were included in the dataset. A freely available public database, intended as a resource for researchers studying the immune response to SARS-CoV-2, is where the repertoires were released. Samples were obtained from the ongoing ImmuneRACE study (first 160 participants) and from over 1,000 subjects provided by 6 global collaborators. The sample metadata nearly always contained a de-identified subject ID, COVID-19 status, age in years and sex. HLA class I and class II types, where available, came from metadata supplied by the sample provider rather than from assay-based typing. The paper's findings and limits, for the study overall: The quantity of clinical and demographic metadata differed by source and by participant and was supplied without curation.

TCRbeta CDR3 regions were amplified from genomic DNA using the immunoSEQ Assay, a bias-controlled multiplex PCR. In the paper's pipeline: Within the assay, amplification of reference gene primers was used to estimate how many nucleated cells each sample contained. Sequence reads were collapsed and filtered to measure the absolute abundance of every unique TCRbeta CDR3 rearrangement. Productive Simpson clonality was computed per sample as the square root of Simpson's diversity index over productive rearrangements. In TCRdb, the immuneACCESS table is reduced to in-frame sequences with V and J assigned. These tables do not hold every clone; where another copy was compared, an unresolved V gene accounts for under half, and the others remain unexplained. The V and J calls and clone size come from that table; D and trimming were worked out from the DNA. This sample gives 51,000 or so clones in total; about 90% of them show up just once. Of the sample, over 10% falls within the top ten clones.

Each collaborating institution followed its own protocols to collect whole blood in K2EDTA tubes. Collaborator samples were shipped for TCRbeta analysis as frozen whole blood, isolated PBMCs, or DNA extracted from either sample type. The V and J ends are trimmed by 1 base and 0 bases, leaving 7 bases between them. CDR1 is given as SEHNR and CDR2 as FQNEAQ, both from the germline V gene (reference sequence). From the cysteine through the phenylalanine, the CDR3 covers 15 amino acids. Only the CDR3 region is kept as DNA, spanning 45 bases read in frame from base 1. In regard to this clone: Its cognate antigen has yet to be identified. Nothing much larger sits one base from this clone, and base qualities are not available.

Sequencing used peripheral blood. This receptor was identified in a man older than 75 with acute or convalescent COVID-19. The sequence is built from TRBV7-9 and TRBJ1-3; the D gene assignment is ambiguous. Here the CDR3 is given as CASSLDRSSGNTIYF. At the DNA level, the sequence is TGTGCCAGCAGCTTAGACAGAAGCTCTGGAAACACCATATATTTT.